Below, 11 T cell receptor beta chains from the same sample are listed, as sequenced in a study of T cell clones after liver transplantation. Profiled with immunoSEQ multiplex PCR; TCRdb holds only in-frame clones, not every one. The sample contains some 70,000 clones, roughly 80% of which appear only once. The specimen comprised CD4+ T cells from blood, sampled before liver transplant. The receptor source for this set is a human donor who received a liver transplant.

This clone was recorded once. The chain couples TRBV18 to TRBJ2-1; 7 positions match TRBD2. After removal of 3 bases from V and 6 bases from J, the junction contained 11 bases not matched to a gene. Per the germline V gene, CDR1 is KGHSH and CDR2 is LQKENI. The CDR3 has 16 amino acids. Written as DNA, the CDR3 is TGTGCCAGCTCACCGGCGGCCGGGGGGATCATCAATGAGCAGTTCTTC. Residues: CASSPAAGGIINEQFF.

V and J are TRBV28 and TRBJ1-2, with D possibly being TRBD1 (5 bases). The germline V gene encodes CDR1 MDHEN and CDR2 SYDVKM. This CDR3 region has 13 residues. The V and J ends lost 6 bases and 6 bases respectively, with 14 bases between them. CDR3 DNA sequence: TGTGCCAGCAGCCCGGAGAGGGGCCATGGCTACACCTTC. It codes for CASSPERGHGYTF.

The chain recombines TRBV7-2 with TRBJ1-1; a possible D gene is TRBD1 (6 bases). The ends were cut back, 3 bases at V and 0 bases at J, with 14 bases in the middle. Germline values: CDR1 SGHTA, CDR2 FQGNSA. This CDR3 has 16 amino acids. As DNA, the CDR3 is TGTGCCAGCAGCTTCCAGGGGACGAACCTGAACACTGAAGCTTTCTTT. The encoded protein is CASSFQGTNLNTEAFF.

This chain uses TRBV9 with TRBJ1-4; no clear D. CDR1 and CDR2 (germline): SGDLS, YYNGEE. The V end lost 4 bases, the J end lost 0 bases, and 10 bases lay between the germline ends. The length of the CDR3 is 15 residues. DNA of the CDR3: TGTGCCAGCAGCCCAGCCCCTACAACTAATGAAAAACTGTTTTTT. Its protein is CASSPAPTTNEKLFF.

CDR3 protein: CASISNSGNTIYF. DNA for the CDR3: TGTGCCAGTATTTCAAACTCTGGAAACACCATATATTTT. The genes are TRBV19 and TRBJ1-3; no clear D. Germline values: CDR1 LNHDA, CDR2 SQIVND (reference sequence). Deletions cut 7 bases from V and 0 bases from J, with 7 bases between. The CDR3 length is 13 residues.

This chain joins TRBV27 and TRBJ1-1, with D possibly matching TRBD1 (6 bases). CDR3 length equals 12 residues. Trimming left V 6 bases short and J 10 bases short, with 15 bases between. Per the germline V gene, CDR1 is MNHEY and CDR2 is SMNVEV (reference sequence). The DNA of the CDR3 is TGTGCCAGCAGAAGGCTACAGGGCTCAGCTTTCTTT. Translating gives CASRRLQGSAFF.

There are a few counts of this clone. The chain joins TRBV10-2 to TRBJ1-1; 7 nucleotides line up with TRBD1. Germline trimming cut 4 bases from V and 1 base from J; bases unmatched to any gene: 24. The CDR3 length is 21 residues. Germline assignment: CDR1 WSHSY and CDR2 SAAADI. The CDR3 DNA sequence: TGCGCCAGCAGTGGACTTGGGGGCAGGGGGGTTTTATTCTTCCAGAACACTGAAGCTTTCTTT. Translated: CASSGLGGRGVLFFQNTEAFF.

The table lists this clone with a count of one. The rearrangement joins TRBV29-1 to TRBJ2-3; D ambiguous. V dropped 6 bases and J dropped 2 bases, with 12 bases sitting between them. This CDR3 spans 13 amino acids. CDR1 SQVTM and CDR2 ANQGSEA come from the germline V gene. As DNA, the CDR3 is TGCAGCGTCCGCGGACGACACACAGATACGCAGTATTTT. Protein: CSVRGRHTDTQYF.

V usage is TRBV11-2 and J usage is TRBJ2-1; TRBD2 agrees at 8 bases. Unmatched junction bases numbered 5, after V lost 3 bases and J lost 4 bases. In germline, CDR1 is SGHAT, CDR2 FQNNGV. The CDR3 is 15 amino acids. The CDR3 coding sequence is TGTGCCAGCAGCTTTAGCGGGATCGAATACAATGAGCAGTTCTTC. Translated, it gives CASSFSGIEYNEQFF.

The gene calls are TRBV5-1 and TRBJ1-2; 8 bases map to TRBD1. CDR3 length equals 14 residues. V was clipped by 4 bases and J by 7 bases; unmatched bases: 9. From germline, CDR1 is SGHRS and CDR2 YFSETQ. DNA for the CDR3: TGCGCCAGCAGCCCAGGACAGGGCTTGCGTGGCTACACCTTC. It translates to CASSPGQGLRGYTF.

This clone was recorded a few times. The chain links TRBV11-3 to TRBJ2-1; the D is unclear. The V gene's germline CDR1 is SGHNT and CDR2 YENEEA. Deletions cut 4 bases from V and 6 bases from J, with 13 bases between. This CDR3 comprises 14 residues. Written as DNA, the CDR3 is TGTGCCAGCAGCTCTCCGAGAGGTCCCAATGAGCAGTTCTTC. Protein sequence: CASSSPRGPNEQFF.